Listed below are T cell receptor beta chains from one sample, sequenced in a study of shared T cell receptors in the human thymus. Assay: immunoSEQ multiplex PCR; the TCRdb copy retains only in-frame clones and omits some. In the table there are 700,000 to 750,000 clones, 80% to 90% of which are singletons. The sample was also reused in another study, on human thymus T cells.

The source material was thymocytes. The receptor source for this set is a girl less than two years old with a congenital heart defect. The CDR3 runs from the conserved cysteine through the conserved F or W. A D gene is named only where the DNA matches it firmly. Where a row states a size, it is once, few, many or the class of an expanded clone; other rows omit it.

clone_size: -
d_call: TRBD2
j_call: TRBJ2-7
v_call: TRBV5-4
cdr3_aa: CASSSGRAGESSYEQYF
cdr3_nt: TGTGCCAGCAGTTCGGGTCGAGCGGGGGAGAGCTCCTACGAGCAGTACTTC

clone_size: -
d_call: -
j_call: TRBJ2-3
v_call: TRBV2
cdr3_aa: CAGGASGGTDTQYF
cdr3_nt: TGTGCCGGGGGGGCATCGGGTGGCACAGATACGCAGTATTTT

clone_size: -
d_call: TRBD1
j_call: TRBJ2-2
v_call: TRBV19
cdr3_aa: CASSTTGSATGELFF
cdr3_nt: TGTGCCAGTAGTACGACAGGGTCGGCCACCGGGGAGCTGTTTTTT

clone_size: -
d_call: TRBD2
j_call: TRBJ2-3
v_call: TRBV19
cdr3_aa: CASSIPSRGGSTDTQYF
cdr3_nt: TGTGCCAGTAGTATACCTTCTCGGGGGGGGTCCACAGATACGCAGTATTTT

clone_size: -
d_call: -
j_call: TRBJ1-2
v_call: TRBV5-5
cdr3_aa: CASSLAGGNLRYTF
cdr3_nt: TGTGCCAGCAGCTTGGCCGGGGGGAATCTACGCTACACCTTC

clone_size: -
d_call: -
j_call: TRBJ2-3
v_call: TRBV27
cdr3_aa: CASSSKDSLRSDTQYF
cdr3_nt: TGTGCCAGCAGTTCCAAGGACAGCCTCAGGTCAGATACGCAGTATTTT

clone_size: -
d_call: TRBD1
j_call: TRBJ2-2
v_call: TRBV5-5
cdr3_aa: CASTLQGAGELFF
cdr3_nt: TGTGCCAGCACCCTACAGGGGGCCGGGGAGCTGTTTTTT

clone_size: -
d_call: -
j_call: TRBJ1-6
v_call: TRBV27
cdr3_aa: CASSPRGDGSPLHF
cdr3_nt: TGTGCCAGCAGTCCCCGCGGGGACGGGTCACCCCTCCACTTT

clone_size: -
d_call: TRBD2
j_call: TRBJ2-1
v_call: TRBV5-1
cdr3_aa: CASSLSPVGLAGVEQFF
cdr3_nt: TGCGCCAGCAGCTTGTCCCCTGTGGGACTAGCGGGGGTTGAGCAGTTCTTC

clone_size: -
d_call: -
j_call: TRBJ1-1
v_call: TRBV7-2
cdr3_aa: CASSLAPGNTEAFF
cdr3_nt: TGTGCCAGCAGCTTAGCGCCGGGAAACACTGAAGCTTTCTTT

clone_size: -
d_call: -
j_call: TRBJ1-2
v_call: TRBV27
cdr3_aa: CASSRDLDGYTF
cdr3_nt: TGTGCCAGCAGTCGGGACTTGGATGGCTACACCTTC

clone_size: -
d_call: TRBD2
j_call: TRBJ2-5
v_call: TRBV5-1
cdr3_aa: CASSLDIKRGGRIRETQYF
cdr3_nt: TGCGCCAGCAGCCTCGACATCAAGCGGGGGGGCCGTATACGCGAGACCCAGTACTTC

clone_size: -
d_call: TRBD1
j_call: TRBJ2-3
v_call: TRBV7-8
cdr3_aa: CASSPGTGMLGTDTQYF
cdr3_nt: TGTGCCAGCAGCCCCGGGACAGGAATGCTGGGCACAGATACGCAGTATTTT

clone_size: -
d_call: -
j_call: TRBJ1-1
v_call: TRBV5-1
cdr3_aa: CASSSHGGIGDAFF
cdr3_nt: TGCGCCAGCAGCTCCCACGGGGGGATCGGAGACGCTTTCTTT

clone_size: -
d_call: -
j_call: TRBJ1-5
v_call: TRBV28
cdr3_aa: CASSSNRALNQPQHF
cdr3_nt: TGTGCCAGCAGCTCAAACAGGGCACTAAATCAGCCCCAGCATTTT

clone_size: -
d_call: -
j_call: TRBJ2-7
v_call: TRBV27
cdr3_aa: CASSYPLSGEQYF
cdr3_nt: TGTGCCAGCAGTTACCCCCTCAGCGGGGAGCAGTACTTC

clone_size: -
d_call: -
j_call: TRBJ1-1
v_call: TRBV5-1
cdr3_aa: CASTNSGTLNTEAFF
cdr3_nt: TGCGCCAGCACGAACTCCGGGACACTGAACACTGAAGCTTTCTTT

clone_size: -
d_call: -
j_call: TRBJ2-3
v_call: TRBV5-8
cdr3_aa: CASSHRLGDTQYF
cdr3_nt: TGTGCCAGCAGCCACCGACTGGGAGATACGCAGTATTTT

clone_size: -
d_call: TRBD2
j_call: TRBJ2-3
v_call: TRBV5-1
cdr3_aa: CASTLGASGGTDTQYF
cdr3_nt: TGCGCCAGCACACTGGGGGCTAGCGGGGGAACAGATACGCAGTATTTT

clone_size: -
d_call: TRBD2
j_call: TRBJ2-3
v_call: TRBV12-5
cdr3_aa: CASGASGGADTQYF
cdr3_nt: TGTGCTAGTGGTGCGAGCGGGGGGGCAGATACGCAGTATTTT

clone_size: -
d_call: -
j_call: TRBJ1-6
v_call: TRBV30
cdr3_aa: CAWSVRRDNSPLHF
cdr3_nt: TGTGCCTGGAGTGTACGCCGGGATAATTCACCCCTCCACTTT

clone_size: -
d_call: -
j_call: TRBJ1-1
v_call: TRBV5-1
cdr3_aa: CASQVLGTNMNTEAFF
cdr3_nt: TGCGCCAGCCAGGTGCTTGGGACAAACATGAACACTGAAGCTTTCTTT

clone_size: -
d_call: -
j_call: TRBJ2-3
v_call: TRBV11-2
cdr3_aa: CAPQRGPRVSDTQYF
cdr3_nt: TGTGCTCCCCAAAGGGGTCCTAGGGTTTCGGATACGCAGTATTTT

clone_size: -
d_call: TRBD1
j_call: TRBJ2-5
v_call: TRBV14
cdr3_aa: CASSQEGTGVQETQYF
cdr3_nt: TGTGCCAGCAGCCAAGAAGGGACAGGGGTGCAAGAGACCCAGTACTTC

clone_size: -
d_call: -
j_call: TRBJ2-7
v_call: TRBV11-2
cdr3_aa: CASSLAGRAKIHEQYF
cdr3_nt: TGTGCCAGCAGCTTAGCGGGCAGGGCCAAGATCCACGAGCAGTACTTC

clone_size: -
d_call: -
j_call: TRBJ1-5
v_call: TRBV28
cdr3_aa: CASSFHGWWEGGDDNQPQHF
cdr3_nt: TGTGCCAGCAGTTTCCACGGTTGGTGGGAGGGAGGGGATGACAATCAGCCCCAGCATTTT

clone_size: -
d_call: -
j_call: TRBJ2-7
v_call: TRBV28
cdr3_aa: CASSFPPQIAHEQYF
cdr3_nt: TGTGCCAGCAGTTTTCCCCCTCAGATTGCTCACGAGCAGTACTTC

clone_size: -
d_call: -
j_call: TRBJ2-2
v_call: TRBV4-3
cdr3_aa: CASSLRTGTGAFNTGELFF
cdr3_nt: TGCGCCAGCAGCCTTAGAACGGGCACAGGAGCGTTTAACACCGGGGAGCTGTTTTTT

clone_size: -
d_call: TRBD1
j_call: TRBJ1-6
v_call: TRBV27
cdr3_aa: CASSLPPTGSPYNSPLHF
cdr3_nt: TGTGCCAGCAGTCTTCCACCGACAGGGAGCCCCTATAATTCACCCCTCCACTTT

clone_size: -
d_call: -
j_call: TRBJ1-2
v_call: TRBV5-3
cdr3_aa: CARSLAGGGHGYTF
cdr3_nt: TGTGCCAGAAGCTTGGCCGGGGGAGGCCATGGCTACACCTTC

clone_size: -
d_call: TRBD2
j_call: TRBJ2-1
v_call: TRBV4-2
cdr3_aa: CASSGWRGESYNEQFF
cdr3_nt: TGTGCCAGCAGCGGATGGCGGGGGGAGTCCTACAATGAGCAGTTCTTC

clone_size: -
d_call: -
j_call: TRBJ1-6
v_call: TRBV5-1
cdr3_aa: CASSRSLGVAGNPGRPYPLHF
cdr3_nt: TGCGCCAGCAGCAGGTCTCTAGGTGTGGCAGGGAATCCAGGCAGGCCTTATCCCCTCCACTTT

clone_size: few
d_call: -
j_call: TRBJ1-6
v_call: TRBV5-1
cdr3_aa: CASSLNTNSPLHF
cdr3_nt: TGCGCCAGCAGCTTGAACACTAATTCACCCCTCCACTTT

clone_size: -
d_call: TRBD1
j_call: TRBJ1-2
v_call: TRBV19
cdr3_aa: CASSIPRQGRYGYTF
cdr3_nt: TGTGCCAGTAGTATACCTCGACAGGGGAGGTATGGCTACACCTTC

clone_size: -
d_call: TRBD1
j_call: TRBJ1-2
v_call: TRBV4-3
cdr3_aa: CASSQNRDRDGYTF
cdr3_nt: TGCGCCAGCAGCCAGAACCGGGACAGGGATGGCTACACCTTC

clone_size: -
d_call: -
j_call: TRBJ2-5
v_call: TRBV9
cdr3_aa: CASSPPRMEDREQETQYF
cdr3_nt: TGTGCCAGCAGCCCCCCCAGGATGGAGGACAGAGAACAAGAGACCCAGTACTTC

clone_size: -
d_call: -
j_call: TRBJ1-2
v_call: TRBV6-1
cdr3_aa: CASSEGQAANYGYTF
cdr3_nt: TGTGCCAGCAGTGAAGGGCAGGCTGCTAACTATGGCTACACCTTC

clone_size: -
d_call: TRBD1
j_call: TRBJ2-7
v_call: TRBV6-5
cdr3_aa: CASSYHDRVSYEQYF
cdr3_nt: TGTGCCAGCAGTTACCACGACAGGGTTTCGTACGAGCAGTACTTC

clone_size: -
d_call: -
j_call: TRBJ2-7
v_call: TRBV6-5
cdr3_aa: CASRPSWREAYEQYF
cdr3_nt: TGTGCCAGCAGACCCAGCTGGAGGGAAGCCTACGAGCAGTACTTC

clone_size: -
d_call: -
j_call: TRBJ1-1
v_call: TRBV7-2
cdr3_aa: CASSLDSNTEAFF
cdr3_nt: TGTGCCAGCAGCTTAGACAGCAACACTGAAGCTTTCTTT

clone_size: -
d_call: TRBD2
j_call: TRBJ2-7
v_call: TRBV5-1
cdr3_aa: CASSFVSLAGDTSYEQYF
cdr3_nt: TGCGCCAGCAGCTTCGTCTCTCTAGCGGGGGACACTTCCTACGAGCAGTACTTC

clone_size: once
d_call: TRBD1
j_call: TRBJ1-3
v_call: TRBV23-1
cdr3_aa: CASSPKTDRVSISGNTIYF
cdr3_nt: TGCGCCAGCAGCCCGAAAACAGACAGGGTTTCGATCTCTGGAAACACCATATATTTT

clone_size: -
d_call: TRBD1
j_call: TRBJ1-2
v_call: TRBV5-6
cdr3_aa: CASSWDREHYGYTF
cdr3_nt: TGTGCCAGCAGCTGGGACAGGGAACACTATGGCTACACCTTC

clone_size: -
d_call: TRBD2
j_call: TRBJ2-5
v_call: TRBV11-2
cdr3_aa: CASSSLRGGACETQYF
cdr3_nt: TGTGCCAGCAGCTCCCTTCGCGGGGGGGCGTGTGAGACCCAGTACTTC

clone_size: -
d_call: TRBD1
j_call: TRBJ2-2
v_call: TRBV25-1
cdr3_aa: CASRAPGQGLIGELFF
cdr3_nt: TGTGCCAGCAGGGCACCGGGACAGGGATTAATCGGGGAGCTGTTTTTT

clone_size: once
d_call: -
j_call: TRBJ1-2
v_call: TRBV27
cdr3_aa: CASSLTVLGGGNYGYTF
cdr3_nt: TGTGCCAGCAGTTTAACGGTGTTGGGGGGGGGTAACTATGGCTACACCTTC

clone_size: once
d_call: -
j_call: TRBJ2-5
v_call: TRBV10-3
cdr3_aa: CAISDKRPSGTQYF
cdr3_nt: TGTGCCATCAGTGATAAGCGGCCCTCTGGGACCCAGTACTTC

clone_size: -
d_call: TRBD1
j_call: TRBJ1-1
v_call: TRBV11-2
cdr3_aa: CASSLPQGQAFF
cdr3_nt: TGTGCCAGCAGCCTACCACAGGGGCAAGCTTTCTTT

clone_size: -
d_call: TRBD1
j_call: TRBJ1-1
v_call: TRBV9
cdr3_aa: CASSGEEKGAMNTEAFF
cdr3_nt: TGTGCCAGCAGCGGAGAGGAGAAGGGGGCCATGAACACTGAAGCTTTCTTT

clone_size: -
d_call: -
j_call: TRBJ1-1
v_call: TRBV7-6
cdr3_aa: CASSLARFDRHGAFF
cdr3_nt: TGTGCCAGCAGCTTGGCACGTTTCGACAGGCATGGAGCTTTCTTT

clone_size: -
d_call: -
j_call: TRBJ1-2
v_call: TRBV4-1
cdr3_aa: CASSQDPKRAGDGYTF
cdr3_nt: TGCGCCAGCAGCCAAGATCCGAAAAGGGCAGGGGATGGCTACACCTTC

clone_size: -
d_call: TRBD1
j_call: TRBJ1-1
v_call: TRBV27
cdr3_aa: CASSFRDRMNTEAFF
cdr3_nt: TGTGCCAGCAGTTTTCGGGACAGGATGAACACTGAAGCTTTCTTT

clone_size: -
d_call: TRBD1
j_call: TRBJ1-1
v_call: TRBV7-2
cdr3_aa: CASSIAGTGETEAFF
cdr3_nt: TGTGCCAGCAGCATTGCCGGGACAGGGGAAACTGAAGCTTTCTTT

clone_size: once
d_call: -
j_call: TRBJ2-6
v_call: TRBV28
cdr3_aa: CASLKIFGANVLTF
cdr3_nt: TGTGCCAGCCTTAAAATTTTTGGGGCCAACGTCCTGACTTTC

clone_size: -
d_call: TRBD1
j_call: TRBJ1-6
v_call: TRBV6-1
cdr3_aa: CASSPGGHNSPLHF
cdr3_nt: TGTGCCAGCAGCCCAGGGGGCCATAATTCACCCCTCCACTTT

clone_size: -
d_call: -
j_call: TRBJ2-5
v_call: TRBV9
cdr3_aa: CASSPPDDSAETQYF
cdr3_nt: TGTGCCAGCAGCCCCCCTGACGACAGTGCAGAGACCCAGTACTTC

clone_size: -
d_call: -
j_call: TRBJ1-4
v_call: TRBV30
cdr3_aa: CAWEGGRHETNEKLFF
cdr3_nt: TGTGCCTGGGAGGGGGGGAGGCACGAAACTAATGAAAAACTGTTTTTT

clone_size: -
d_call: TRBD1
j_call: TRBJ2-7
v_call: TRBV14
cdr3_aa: CASSPDRPSSYEQYF
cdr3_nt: TGTGCCAGCAGCCCGGACAGGCCTAGCTCCTACGAGCAGTACTTC

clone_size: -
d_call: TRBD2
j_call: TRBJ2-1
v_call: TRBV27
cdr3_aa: CASSPYHLLAGGINEQFF
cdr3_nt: TGTGCCAGCAGTCCGTACCACCTACTAGCGGGGGGGATCAATGAGCAGTTCTTC

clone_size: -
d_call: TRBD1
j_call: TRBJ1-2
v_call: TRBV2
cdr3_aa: CARAQGTGDGYTF
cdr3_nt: TGTGCCAGAGCTCAGGGGACAGGGGACGGCTACACCTTC